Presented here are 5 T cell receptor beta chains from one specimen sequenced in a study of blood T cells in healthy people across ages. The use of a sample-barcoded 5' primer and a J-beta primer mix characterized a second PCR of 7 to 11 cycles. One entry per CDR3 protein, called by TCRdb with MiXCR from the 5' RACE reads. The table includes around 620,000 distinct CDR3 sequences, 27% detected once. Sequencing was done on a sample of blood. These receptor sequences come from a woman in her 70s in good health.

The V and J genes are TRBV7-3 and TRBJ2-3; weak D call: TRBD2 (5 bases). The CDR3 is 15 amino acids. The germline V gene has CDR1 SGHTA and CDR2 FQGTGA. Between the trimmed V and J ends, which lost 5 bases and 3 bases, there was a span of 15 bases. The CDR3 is CASSLGHPGTDTQYF. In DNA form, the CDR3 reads TGTGCCAGCAGCCTCGGTCACCCGGGGACAGATACGCAGTATTTT.

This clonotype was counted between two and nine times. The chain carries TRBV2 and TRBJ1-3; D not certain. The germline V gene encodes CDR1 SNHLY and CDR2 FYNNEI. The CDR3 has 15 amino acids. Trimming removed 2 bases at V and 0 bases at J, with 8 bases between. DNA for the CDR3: TGTGCCAGCAGTGAACTTAAGAGCTCTGGAAACACCATATATTTT. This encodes CASSELKSSGNTIYF.

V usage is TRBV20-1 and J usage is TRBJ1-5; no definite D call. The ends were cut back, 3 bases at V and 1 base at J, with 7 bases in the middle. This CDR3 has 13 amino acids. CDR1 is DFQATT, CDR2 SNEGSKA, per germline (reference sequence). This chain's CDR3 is CSASTESNQPQHF. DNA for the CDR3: TGCAGTGCTAGCACAGAGAGCAATCAGCCCCAGCATTTT.

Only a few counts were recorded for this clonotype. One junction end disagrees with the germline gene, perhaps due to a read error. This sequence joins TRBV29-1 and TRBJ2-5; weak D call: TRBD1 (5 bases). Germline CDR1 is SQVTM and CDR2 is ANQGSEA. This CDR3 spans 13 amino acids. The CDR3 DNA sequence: TGCAGCGTCAATCAAGACAGTTCAGAGACCCAGTACTTT. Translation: CSVNQDSSETQYF.

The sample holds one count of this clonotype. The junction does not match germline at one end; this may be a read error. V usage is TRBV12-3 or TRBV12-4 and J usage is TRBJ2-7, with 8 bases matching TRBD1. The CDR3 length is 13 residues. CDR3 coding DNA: TGTGCCAGCAGGCGGACAGGGACCTACGAGGAGTACTTC. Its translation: CASRRTGTYEEYF.